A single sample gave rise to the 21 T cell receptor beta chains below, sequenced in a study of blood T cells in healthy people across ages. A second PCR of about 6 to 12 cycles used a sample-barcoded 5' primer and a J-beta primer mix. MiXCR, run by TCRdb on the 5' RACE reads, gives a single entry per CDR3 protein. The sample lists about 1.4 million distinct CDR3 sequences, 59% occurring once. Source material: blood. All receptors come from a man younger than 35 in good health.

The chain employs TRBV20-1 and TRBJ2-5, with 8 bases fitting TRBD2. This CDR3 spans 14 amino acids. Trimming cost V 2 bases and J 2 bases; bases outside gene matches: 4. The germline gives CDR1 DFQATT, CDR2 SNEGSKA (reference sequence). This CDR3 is CSARSSGFQETQYF. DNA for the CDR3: TGCAGTGCTAGATCTAGCGGGTTTCAAGAGACCCAGTACTTC.

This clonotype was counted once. The CDR3: CASSLPSGSPLHF. Written as DNA, the CDR3 is TGTGCCAGCAGCCTCCCGAGCGGTTCACCCCTCCACTTT. V is TRBV14 and J is TRBJ1-6; D uncertain. The V and J ends lost 4 bases and 9 bases respectively, with 10 bases between them. CDR1 is SGHDN, CDR2 FVKESK, per germline. This CDR3 is 13 amino acids long.

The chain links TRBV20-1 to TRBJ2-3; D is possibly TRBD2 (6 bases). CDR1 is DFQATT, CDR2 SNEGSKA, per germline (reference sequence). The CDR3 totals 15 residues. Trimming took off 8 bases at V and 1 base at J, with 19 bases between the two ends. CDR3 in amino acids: CSTPHLGGGTDTQYF. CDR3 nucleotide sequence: TGCAGTACTCCGCATCTAGGCGGGGGCACAGATACGCAGTATTTT.

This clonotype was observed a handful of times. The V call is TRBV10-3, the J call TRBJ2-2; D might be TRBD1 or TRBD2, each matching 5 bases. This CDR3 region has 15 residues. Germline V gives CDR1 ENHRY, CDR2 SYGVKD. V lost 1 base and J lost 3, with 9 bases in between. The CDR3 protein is CAISELGTDTGELFF. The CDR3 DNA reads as TGTGCCATCAGTGAGTTGGGGACCGACACCGGGGAGCTGTTTTTT.

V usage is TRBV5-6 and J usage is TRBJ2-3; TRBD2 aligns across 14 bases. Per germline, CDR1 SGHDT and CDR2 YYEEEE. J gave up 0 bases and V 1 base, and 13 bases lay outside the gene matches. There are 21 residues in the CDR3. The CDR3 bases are TGTGCCAGCAGCTTGAGCTCCTGGGGACTAGCGGGAGATGATAGCACAGATACGCAGTATTTT. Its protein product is CASSLSSWGLAGDDSTDTQYF.

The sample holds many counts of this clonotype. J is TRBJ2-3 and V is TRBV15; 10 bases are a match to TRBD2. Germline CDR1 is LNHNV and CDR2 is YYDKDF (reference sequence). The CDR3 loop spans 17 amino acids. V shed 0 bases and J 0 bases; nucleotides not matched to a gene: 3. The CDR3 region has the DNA TGTGCCACCAGCAGAGAACTAGCGGGGACTAGCACAGATACGCAGTATTTT. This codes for CATSRELAGTSTDTQYF.

The CDR3 DNA sequence: TGTGCCAGCAGCCAAGATACGAGACAGGGTTTTTACGAGCAGTACTTC. Protein sequence: CASSQDTRQGFYEQYF. This chain links TRBV4-2 with TRBJ2-4; 7 nucleotides line up with TRBD1. The last part of the DNA fits TRBJ2-7 better; the J call may be wrong. This CDR3 has 16 amino acids. The germline V gene encodes CDR1 LGHNA and CDR2 YNFKEQ.

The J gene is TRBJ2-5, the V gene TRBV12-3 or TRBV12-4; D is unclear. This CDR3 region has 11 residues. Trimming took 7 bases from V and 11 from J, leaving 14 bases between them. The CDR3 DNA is TGTGCCAGCACTAACGTAAATGAGCAGTACTTC. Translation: CASTNVNEQYF.

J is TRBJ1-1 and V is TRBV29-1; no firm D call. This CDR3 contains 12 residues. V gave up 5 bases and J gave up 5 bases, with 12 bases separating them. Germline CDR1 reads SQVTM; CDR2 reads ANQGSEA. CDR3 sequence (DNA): TGCAGCGTTCATTATGGTGGAACTGAAGCTTTCTTT. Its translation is CSVHYGGTEAFF.

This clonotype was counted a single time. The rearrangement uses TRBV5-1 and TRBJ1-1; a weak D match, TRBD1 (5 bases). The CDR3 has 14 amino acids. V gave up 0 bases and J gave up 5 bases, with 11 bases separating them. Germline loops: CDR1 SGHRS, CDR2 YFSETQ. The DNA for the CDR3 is TGCGCCAGCAGCTTGGGCAACGGGGGAACTGAAGCTTTCTTT. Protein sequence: CASSLGNGGTEAFF.

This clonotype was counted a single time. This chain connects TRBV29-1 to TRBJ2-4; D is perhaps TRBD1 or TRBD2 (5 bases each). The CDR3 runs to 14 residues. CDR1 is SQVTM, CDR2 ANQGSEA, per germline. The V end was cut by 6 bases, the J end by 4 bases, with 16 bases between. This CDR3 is CSVARDPGKNIQYF. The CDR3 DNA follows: TGCAGCGTCGCTCGGGACCCCGGTAAAAACATTCAGTACTTC.

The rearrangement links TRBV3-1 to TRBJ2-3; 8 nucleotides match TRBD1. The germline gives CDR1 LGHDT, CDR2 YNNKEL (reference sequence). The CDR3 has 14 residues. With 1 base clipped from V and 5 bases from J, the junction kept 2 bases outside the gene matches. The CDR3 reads CASSQVDREDTQYF. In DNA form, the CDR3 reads TGTGCCAGCAGCCAAGTGGACAGGGAAGATACGCAGTATTTT.

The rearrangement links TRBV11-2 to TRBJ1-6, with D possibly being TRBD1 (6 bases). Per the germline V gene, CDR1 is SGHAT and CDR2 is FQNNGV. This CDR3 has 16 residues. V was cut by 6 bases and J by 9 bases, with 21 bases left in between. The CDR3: CASSWGAVSSFSPLHF. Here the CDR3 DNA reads TGTGCCAGCAGTTGGGGGGCCGTGAGTTCTTTTTCACCCCTCCACTTT.

CDR3 nucleotide sequence: TGCGCCAGCAGCCCCAAGGTGGGGGCCAGGTATGGCTACACCTTC. Protein: CASSPKVGARYGYTF. V and J are TRBV4-1 and TRBJ1-2; tentative D call: TRBD1 (6 bases). V was cut by 4 bases and J by 5 bases, with 17 bases left in between. CDR1 and CDR2 (germline): MGHRA, YSYEKL. There are 15 residues in the CDR3.

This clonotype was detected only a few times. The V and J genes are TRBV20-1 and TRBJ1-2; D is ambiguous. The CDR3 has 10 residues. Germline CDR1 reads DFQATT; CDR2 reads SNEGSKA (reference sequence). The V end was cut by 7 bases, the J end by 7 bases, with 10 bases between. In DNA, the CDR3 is TGCAGTGTGGGAGTTCGTGGCTACACCTTC. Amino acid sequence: CSVGVRGYTF.

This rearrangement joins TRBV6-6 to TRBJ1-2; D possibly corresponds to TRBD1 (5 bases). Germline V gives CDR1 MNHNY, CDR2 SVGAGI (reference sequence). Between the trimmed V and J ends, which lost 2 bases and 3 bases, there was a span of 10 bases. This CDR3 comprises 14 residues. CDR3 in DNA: TGTGCCAGCAGTTACGCGGGGGAGGACTATGGCTACACCTTC. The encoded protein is CASSYAGEDYGYTF.

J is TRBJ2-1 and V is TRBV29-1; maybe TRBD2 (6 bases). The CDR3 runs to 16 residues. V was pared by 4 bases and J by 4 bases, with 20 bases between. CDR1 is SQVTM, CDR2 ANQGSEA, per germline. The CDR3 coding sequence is TGCAGCGTTGGGGGTATAGCGGCCTCTATTTACAATGAGCAGTTCTTC. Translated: CSVGGIAASIYNEQFF.

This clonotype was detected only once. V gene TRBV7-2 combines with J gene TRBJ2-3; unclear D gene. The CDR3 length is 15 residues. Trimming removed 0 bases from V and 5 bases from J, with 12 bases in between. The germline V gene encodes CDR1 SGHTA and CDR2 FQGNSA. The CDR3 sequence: CASSLADRMGDTQYF. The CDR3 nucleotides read TGTGCCAGCAGCTTAGCGGATCGTATGGGAGATACGCAGTATTTT.

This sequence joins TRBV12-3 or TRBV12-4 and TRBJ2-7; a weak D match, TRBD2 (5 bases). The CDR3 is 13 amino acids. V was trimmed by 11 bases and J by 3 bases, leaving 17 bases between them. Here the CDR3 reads CAGTTGGRYEQYF. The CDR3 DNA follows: TGTGCCGGCACTACGGGCGGGCGCTACGAGCAGTACTTC.

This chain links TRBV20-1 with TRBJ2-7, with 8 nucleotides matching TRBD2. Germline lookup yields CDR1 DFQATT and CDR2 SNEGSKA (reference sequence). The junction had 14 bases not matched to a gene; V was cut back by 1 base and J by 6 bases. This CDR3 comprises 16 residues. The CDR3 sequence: CSARGGRGSGASEQYF. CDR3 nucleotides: TGCAGTGCTAGAGGGGGAAGGGGTAGCGGGGCCTCCGAGCAGTACTTC.

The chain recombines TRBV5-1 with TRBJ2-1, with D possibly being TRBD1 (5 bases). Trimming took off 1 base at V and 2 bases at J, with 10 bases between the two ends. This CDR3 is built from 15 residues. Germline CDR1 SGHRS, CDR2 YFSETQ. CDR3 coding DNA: TGCGCCAGCAGCTTGTCCGGACATGCCTACAATGAGCAGTTCTTC. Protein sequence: CASSLSGHAYNEQFF.